The 20 T cell receptor beta chains presented below share a single source sample, sequenced in a study of vaccination and CD4 T cells after COVID-19 (dated 2022 in TCRdb). Libraries were constructed by PCR. Sequencing was carried out with an Illumina iSeq 100. TCR sequencing of DNA from cultured CD4+ T cells used the Oncomine TCR Beta short-read assay at the Johns Hopkins FTIC core. TCRdb ran its own pipeline on the public reads, namely fastp trimming at Q25 and MiXCR clone calling, and kept in-frame beta chains. Merged by CDR3 protein, the rows form single entries marked with the most common genes and DNA. For this sample there are tens of thousands of distinct CDR3 sequences; 45% to 55% appear just once. 10% to 15% of the sample is taken by the ten largest. Their specific antigens are unknown. The meaning of the sample's time point label: late sampling 161 to 241 days after vaccination in a few convalescent patients. This specimen's treatment or condition label, interpreted: roughly 10-day PBMC culture with coronavirus spike peptide pools or control peptides (ViraFEST assay).

The sample consisted of CD4+ T cells from blood, cultured in vitro, taken about 7 months after SARS-CoV-2 vaccination. The receptor set was obtained from a human donor who had recovered from COVID-19.

The CDR3 nucleotides read TGTGCCAGCAGCCAAGTGAGTGGCGGGAGCCCGTCCTACAATGAGCAGTTCTTC. It codes for CASSQVSGGSPSYNEQFF. V is TRBV4-2 and J is TRBJ2-1; the match to TRBD2 covers 7 bases. Per the germline V gene, CDR1 is LGHNA and CDR2 is YNFKEQ. The CDR3 sequence is 18 residues long. With 1 base clipped from V and 1 base from J, the junction kept 10 bases outside the gene matches.

This clonotype occurred a few times. This chain joins TRBV7-9 and TRBJ1-2, with D unclear. V was pared by 5 bases and J by 3 bases, with 7 bases between. In germline, CDR1 is SEHNR, CDR2 FQNEAQ (reference sequence). This CDR3 has 12 amino acids. As DNA, the CDR3 is TGTGCCAGCAGCAGGGTCGACTATGGCTACACCTTC. Residues: CASSRVDYGYTF.

The chain links TRBV7-3 to TRBJ1-6; D remains ambiguous. Germline loops: CDR1 SGHTA, CDR2 FQGTGA. The CDR3 has 15 amino acids. V was trimmed by 4 bases and J by 8 bases, leaving 15 bases between them. The CDR3 DNA reads TGTGCCAGCAGCTCCAGGCCGGGAGCGGATTCACCCCTCCACTTT. Amino acid sequence: CASSSRPGADSPLHF.

In this sample, this clonotype turned up once. This chain connects TRBV24-1 to TRBJ2-1; D gene ambiguous. The CDR3 has 15 residues. Trimming left V 6 bases short and J 13 bases short, with 24 bases between. Germline V gene sequence: CDR1 KGHDR, CDR2 SFDVKD. The CDR3 here is CATSIVKVVGEEQFF. The CDR3 DNA is TGTGCCACCAGTATCGTGAAGGTGGTTGGGGAAGAACAGTTCTTC.

The genes are TRBV6-1 and TRBJ2-2; TRBD1 might be the D (5 bases). Trimming took 7 bases from V and 5 from J, leaving 11 bases between them. CDR3 size: 13 residues. In germline, CDR1 is MNHNS, CDR2 SASEGT. CDR3 in amino acids: CASTSYRTGELFF. The CDR3 DNA reads TGTGCCAGCACCTCTTACAGGACCGGGGAGCTGTTTTTT.

The J gene is TRBJ2-7, the V gene TRBV10-1; no clear D. Deletions cut 0 bases from V and 2 bases from J, with 14 bases between. Germline values: CDR1 WNHNN, CDR2 SYGVQD (reference sequence). This CDR3 has 16 residues. CDR3 sequence reads: CASSESAIALAYEQYF. The CDR3 DNA sequence: TGCGCCAGCAGTGAGTCGGCAATAGCCCTAGCCTACGAGCAGTACTTC.

This clonotype was observed a handful of times. The chain links TRBV15 to TRBJ2-1; D unresolved. V was pared by 3 bases and J by 5 bases, with 11 bases between. The CDR3 consists of 14 residues. Germline CDR1 reads LNHNV; CDR2 reads YYDKDF (reference sequence). Here the CDR3 reads CATSRVGVDNEQFF. DNA for the CDR3: TGTGCCACCAGCAGGGTCGGTGTCGACAATGAGCAGTTCTTC.

The chain employs TRBV7-9 and TRBJ2-6; D gene ambiguous. Trimming removed 7 bases from V and 0 bases from J, with 7 bases in between. The germline CDR1 and CDR2 sequences are SEHNR and FQNEAQ (reference sequence). CDR3 length equals 14 residues. As DNA, the CDR3 is TGTGCCAGCACCATAAACTCTGGGGCCAACGTCCTGACTTTC. Translating gives CASTINSGANVLTF. Variable domain in full (rest from reference TRBV7-9 and TRBJ2-6): DTGVSQNPRHKITKRGQNVTFRCDPISEHNRLYWYRQTLGQGPEFLTYFQNEAQLEKSRLLSDRFSAERPKGSFSTLEIQRTEQGDSAMYLCASTINSGANVLTFGAGSRLTVL.

The chain joins TRBV20-1 to TRBJ2-7; D is tentatively TRBD1 or TRBD2 (5 bases each). The CDR3 loop spans 16 amino acids. The germline V gene has CDR1 DFQATT and CDR2 SNEGSKA (reference sequence). Trimming took 0 bases from V and 6 from J, leaving 21 bases between them. The CDR3 bases are TGCAGTGCTAGAGATAGGTTCGGGGTTTCGAGGGGCGAGCAGTACTTC. Translated: CSARDRFGVSRGEQYF.

The rearrangement joins TRBV7-2 to TRBJ1-2; D is unclear. The CDR3 runs to 13 residues. The germline CDR1 and CDR2 sequences are SGHTA and FQGNSA. V was trimmed by 5 bases and J by 2 bases, leaving 9 bases between them. The CDR3 is CASSRTGNYGYTF. CDR3 in DNA: TGTGCCAGCAGCAGGACGGGGAACTATGGCTACACCTTC.

This clonotype was seen a few times. The chain recombines TRBV7-8 with TRBJ2-7; 9 positions agree with TRBD2. There are 15 residues in the CDR3. The V gene's germline CDR1 is SGHVS and CDR2 FQNEAQ. Trimming cost V 1 base and J 6 bases; bases outside gene matches: 7. The CDR3 DNA reads TGTGCCAGCAGCTTAGTCGGCGGGAGGGGGGGCGAGCAGTACTTC. It codes for CASSLVGGRGGEQYF.

As concerns this clonotype: This probably arose from a read error, given a far larger clone one base away. V usage is TRBV6-1 and J usage is TRBJ2-3, with D tentatively TRBD1 (6 bases). Germline lookup yields CDR1 MNHNS and CDR2 SASEGT. V was trimmed by 7 bases and J by 3 bases, leaving 11 bases between them. The CDR3 extends over 13 amino acids. The CDR3 coding sequence is TGTGCCAGCATTCACAGGGAGACAGATACGCAGTATTTT. Its translation: CASIHRETDTQYF.

This clonotype was observed a handful of times. This sequence joins TRBV20-1 and TRBJ2-1; D unclear. Germline CDR1 is DFQATT and CDR2 is SNEGSKA (reference sequence). The CDR3 covers 15 residues. V lost 1 base and J 0 bases, leaving 10 bases between the germline ends. The CDR3 DNA sequence: TGCAGTGCTAGAGTTTACTATCACTCCTACAATGAGCAGTTCTTC. Translating it yields CSARVYYHSYNEQFF.

This clonotype was recorded once. The chain joins TRBV5-1 to TRBJ2-2; D is unclear. Germline lookup yields CDR1 SGHRS and CDR2 YFSETQ. CDR3 length equals 15 residues. Between the trimmed V and J ends, which lost 3 bases and 4 bases, there was a span of 13 bases. The CDR3, as DNA: TGCGCCAGCAGCTCCGAAGGGCAGCCCACCGGGGAGCTGTTTTTT. It translates to CASSSEGQPTGELFF.

The table lists this clonotype with a few counts. V gene TRBV7-2 combines with J gene TRBJ1-2; 7 nucleotides align to TRBD1. With V trimmed by 3 bases and J by 4 bases, 5 bases remained unmatched. Germline V gene data show CDR1 as SGHTA and CDR2 as FQGNSA. The CDR3 sequence is 14 residues long. The CDR3, as DNA: TGTGCCAGCAGCTTCTCGCCAGGGGGCTATGGCTACACCTTC. Its translation is CASSFSPGGYGYTF.

This chain joins TRBV7-9 and TRBJ2-3; D may be TRBD1 or TRBD2 (5 bases each). There are 12 residues in the CDR3. V was pared by 3 bases and J by 14 bases, with 15 bases between. Germline-derived CDR1 and CDR2 are SEHNR and FQNEAQ (reference sequence). This CDR3 is CASSFTDLRGYF. CDR3 DNA sequence: TGTGCCAGCAGCTTCACCGACCTGAGGGGGTATTTT.

The gene calls are TRBV5-4 and TRBJ1-2; tentatively, D is TRBD1 (6 bases). Trimming cost V 0 bases and J 6 bases, with 12 bases left between them. The CDR3 length is 14 residues. Germline V gene lookup returns CDR1 SGHNT and CDR2 YYREEE (reference sequence). The CDR3 here is CASSLDRAYDGYTF. CDR3 bases: TGTGCCAGCAGCTTGGACAGGGCCTATGATGGCTACACCTTC.

This clonotype was seen only a few times. The chain employs TRBV12-3 or TRBV12-4 and TRBJ2-5; 11 bases fit TRBD2. The J segment lost 5 bases and the V segment lost 5 bases, leaving 7 bases of the junction unmatched. This CDR3 comprises 15 residues. The CDR3 loop reads CASSPASSGGETQYF. DNA for the CDR3: TGTGCCAGCAGTCCCGCGTCTAGCGGGGGGGAGACCCAGTACTTC.

This chain joins TRBV6-5 and TRBJ2-1, with no clear D. The CDR3 is made up of 13 amino acids. V lost 0 bases and J 6 bases, leaving 6 bases between the germline ends. Looked up from germline, CDR1 is MNHEY and CDR2 is SVGAGI. The CDR3 DNA is TGTGCCAGCAGTTACTCGATGGGCAATGAGCAGTTCTTC. Protein sequence: CASSYSMGNEQFF.

This clonotype was found a few times. This sequence joins TRBV21-1 and TRBJ2-7; the table's TRBD1 call for D was not verified on the DNA. TRBV21-1 is given as a pseudogene. The CDR3 extends over 14 amino acids. The CDR3 region is CASSPRDSAYEQYF. The CDR3 region has the DNA TGTGCCAGCAGCCCACGGGACAGCGCCTACGAGCAGTACTTC.